The 20 T cell receptor beta chains given below trace back to one sample, sequenced in a study of shared clonotypes between healthy human individuals. Produced via immunoSEQ multiplex PCR; TCRdb's table is partial and in-frame only. The table includes approximately 2,000,000 clones, around 92% detected once. The sequencing input was naive CD4+ T cells from PBMCs. This sample's subset: CD45RA+ positively selected. All receptors derive from a man in his late teens or twenties in good health. Some clones in this sample may be carry-over from other donors' samples.

This rearrangement joins TRBV5-1 to TRBJ2-2; no clear D gene. Germline CDR1 and CDR2: SGHRS and YFSETQ. The germline V and J ends were trimmed by 4 bases and 3 bases, with 13 bases remaining between them. This CDR3 region has 15 residues. The CDR3 DNA sequence: TGCGCCAGCAGCGCGACTTCCGCGGACACCGGGGAGCTGTTTTTT. As protein: CASSATSADTGELFF. Full variable domain (rest looked up from reference TRBV5-1 and TRBJ2-2): KAGVTQTPRYLIKTRGQQVTLSCSPISGHRSVSWYQQTPGQGLQFLFEYFSETQRNKGNFPGRFSGRQFSNSRSEMNVSTLELGDSALYLCASSATSADTGELFFGEGSRLTVL.

CDR3 loop: CASSPMGERYGYTF. The CDR3 nucleotides are TGTGCCAGCAGCCCGATGGGGGAGCGCTATGGCTACACCTTC. This chain links TRBV28 with TRBJ1-2; a possible D gene is TRBD1 (5 bases). Per germline, CDR1 MDHEN and CDR2 SYDVKM. V was shortened by 6 bases and J by 4 bases, with 15 bases between the two germline ends. This CDR3 spans 14 amino acids.

The CDR3 DNA follows: TGTGCCAGCAGTGAGGGGGCTAGGAGTAGCAATCAGCCCCAGCATTTT. Protein product: CASSEGARSSNQPQHF. The chain uses TRBV2 and TRBJ1-5, with D possibly being TRBD1 (6 bases). Germline CDR1 and CDR2: SNHLY and FYNNEI. This CDR3 has 16 residues. Trimming cost V 3 bases and J 0 bases, with 12 bases left between them.

The chain uses TRBV6-6 and TRBJ2-3, with 7 bases identical to TRBD2. CDR3 length equals 14 residues. The germline gives CDR1 MNHNY, CDR2 SVGAGI (reference sequence). V dropped 2 bases and J dropped 6; count of bases not matched to a gene: 5. The CDR3 region is CASSYAGESDTQYF. CDR3 sequence (DNA): TGTGCCAGCAGTTACGCGGGAGAAAGCGATACGCAGTATTTT.

The chain carries TRBV18 and TRBJ2-7, with D uncertain. V was pared by 3 bases and J by 6 bases, with 9 bases between. Looked up from germline, CDR1 is KGHSH and CDR2 is LQKENI. This CDR3 has 12 residues. CDR3 sequence (DNA): TGTGCCAGCTCACCCGGTCAGGCCGAGCAGTACTTC. This gives the protein CASSPGQAEQYF.

The rearrangement uses TRBV5-8 and TRBJ2-1; D call uncertain. The CDR3 covers 16 residues. Germline V gene lookup returns CDR1 SGHTS and CDR2 YDEGEE. Trimming took off 3 bases at V and 8 bases at J, with 21 bases between the two ends. The CDR3 sequence: CASSSYPLGAGYEQFF. The CDR3 region has the DNA TGTGCCAGCAGCTCTTATCCCCTTGGCGCAGGTTATGAGCAGTTCTTC.

J is TRBJ2-7 and V is TRBV28, with D possibly called TRBD1 or TRBD2 (6 bases each). Looked up from germline, CDR1 is MDHEN and CDR2 is SYDVKM. CDR3 length equals 14 residues. Trimming took off 3 bases at V and 4 bases at J, with 13 bases between the two ends. Here the CDR3 DNA reads TGTGCCAGCAGTTTGGTAGGGGGGCGGTACGAGCAGTACTTC. Its protein product is CASSLVGGRYEQYF.

The chain links TRBV18 to TRBJ1-1, with D uncertain. The CDR3 runs to 12 residues. V was shortened by 5 bases and J by 2 bases, with 6 bases between the two germline ends. The germline CDR1 and CDR2 sequences are KGHSH and LQKENI. CDR3 region: CASSNYNTEAFF. The CDR3 nucleotides are TGTGCCAGCTCAAATTACAACACTGAAGCTTTCTTT.

This clone was recorded once. The CDR3 loop is CASQERLYNEQFF. CDR3 bases: TGTGCCAGCCAGGAGCGGCTCTACAATGAGCAGTTCTTC. The V and J genes are TRBV19 and TRBJ2-1; tentative D call: TRBD2 (5 bases). Trimming left V 9 bases short and J 3 bases short, with 12 bases between. Germline CDR1 is LNHDA and CDR2 is SQIVND (reference sequence). The CDR3 is 13 residues long.

A note on this clone: The same CDR3 can be traced to other DNA sequences in this sample. This chain uses TRBV5-1 with TRBJ1-2, with D unclear. The CDR3 covers 14 residues. V lost 4 bases to trimming and J lost 0 bases, with 10 bases between them. Germline-derived CDR1 and CDR2 are SGHRS and YFSETQ. The CDR3 DNA is TGCGCCAGCAGCCTGACCGGGACTAACTATGGCTACACCTTC. It is translated as CASSLTGTNYGYTF.

This clone occurred once. V is TRBV28 and J is TRBJ1-2; D might be TRBD1 (6 bases). V lost 7 bases to trimming and J lost 7 bases, with 22 bases between them. Germline CDR1 is MDHEN and CDR2 is SYDVKM. This CDR3 contains 15 residues. The CDR3 DNA reads TGTGCCAGCATTTATAGGCGGGCAGGAGGGGGTGGCTACACCTTC. It encodes CASIYRRAGGGGYTF.

A word on this clone: An end of the junction differs from the germline gene, which may be a read error. V is TRBV30 and J is TRBJ2-7; D possibly matches TRBD1 or TRBD2 (5 bases each). CDR3 size: 12 residues. The V gene's germline CDR1 is GTSNPN and CDR2 SVGIG (reference sequence). The CDR3 is CAWMTRGGSNGF. CDR3 coding DNA: TGTGCCTGGATGACCCGGGGCGGATCAAATGGCTTC.

The rearrangement joins TRBV13 to TRBJ2-1, with D possibly TRBD2 on 5 matching bases. The V end lost 7 bases, the J end lost 6 bases, and 10 bases lay between the germline ends. Germline assignment: CDR1 PRHDT and CDR2 FYEKMQ (reference sequence). There are 12 residues in the CDR3. The CDR3 bases are TGTGCCAGCACCCGGGATGGCAATGAGCAGTTCTTC. Its translation is CASTRDGNEQFF.

Comment on this clone: Other DNA sequences in the same sample also yield this CDR3. V is TRBV7-3 and J is TRBJ2-5, with D possibly TRBD1 on 5 matching bases. Trimming removed 1 base from V and 3 bases from J, with 6 bases in between. Germline V gives CDR1 SGHTA, CDR2 FQGTGA. The CDR3 sequence is 13 residues long. CDR3 amino acids: CASSLIREETQYF. The CDR3 DNA is TGTGCCAGCAGCTTAATCAGGGAAGAGACCCAGTACTTC.

The rearrangement uses TRBV7-9 and TRBJ1-2; 9 nucleotides line up with TRBD1. Germline trimming cut 6 bases from V and 6 bases from J; bases unmatched to any gene: 11. CDR1 and CDR2 from the germline V gene are SEHNR and FQNEAQ (reference sequence). This CDR3 spans 15 amino acids. This chain's CDR3 is CASSLSRTGVDGYTF. In DNA form, the CDR3 reads TGTGCCAGCAGTCTCTCCAGGACAGGGGTTGATGGCTACACCTTC.

The sample holds one count of this clone. V usage is TRBV6-1 and J usage is TRBJ1-5, with D perhaps TRBD1 (6 bases). CDR3 size: 14 residues. Germline CDR1 MNHNS, CDR2 SASEGT. V gave up 1 base and J gave up 4 bases, with 8 bases separating them. The chain's CDR3 is CASSEGTENQPQHF. The CDR3 DNA sequence: TGTGCCAGCAGTGAAGGGACAGAGAATCAGCCCCAGCATTTT.

This clone appeared once. The J gene is TRBJ1-2, the V gene TRBV30; perhaps TRBD1 as D (5 bases). Germline V CDR1 and CDR2: GTSNPN, SVGIG (reference sequence). The V gene lost 1 base and the J gene lost 4 bases, with 13 bases spanning the gap. The CDR3 consists of 14 residues. The CDR3 reads CAWSAGLQIYGYTF. DNA of the CDR3: TGTGCCTGGAGTGCGGGACTGCAAATCTATGGCTACACCTTC.

This chain uses TRBV6-6 with TRBJ1-5; tentative D call: TRBD1 (5 bases). The V and J ends lost 6 bases and 2 bases respectively, with 17 bases between them. The CDR3 length is 16 residues. CDR1 MNHNY and CDR2 SVGAGI come from the germline V gene (reference sequence). The CDR3 bases are TGTGCCAGCAGCTCATTGACAGCCGCGGGCAATCAGCCCCAGCATTTT. The encoded protein is CASSSLTAAGNQPQHF.

The V and J genes are TRBV5-8 and TRBJ1-3; D is unclear. Trimming removed 2 bases from V and 4 bases from J, with 16 bases in between. The CDR3 length is 16 residues. In germline, CDR1 is SGHTS, CDR2 YDEGEE. CDR3 sequence: CASSFRSSSHGNTIYF. The CDR3 DNA reads as TGTGCCAGCAGCTTTAGGTCCTCTTCGCACGGAAACACCATATATTTT.

The chain employs TRBV28 and TRBJ2-7, with TRBD1 matching 10 bases. J was trimmed by 5 bases and V by 5 bases; bases with no gene match: 6. The CDR3 contains 14 residues. Germline V gene lookup returns CDR1 MDHEN and CDR2 SYDVKM. CDR3: CASSIRTGGDEQYF. CDR3 in DNA: TGTGCCAGCAGTATCCGGACAGGGGGAGACGAGCAGTACTTC.